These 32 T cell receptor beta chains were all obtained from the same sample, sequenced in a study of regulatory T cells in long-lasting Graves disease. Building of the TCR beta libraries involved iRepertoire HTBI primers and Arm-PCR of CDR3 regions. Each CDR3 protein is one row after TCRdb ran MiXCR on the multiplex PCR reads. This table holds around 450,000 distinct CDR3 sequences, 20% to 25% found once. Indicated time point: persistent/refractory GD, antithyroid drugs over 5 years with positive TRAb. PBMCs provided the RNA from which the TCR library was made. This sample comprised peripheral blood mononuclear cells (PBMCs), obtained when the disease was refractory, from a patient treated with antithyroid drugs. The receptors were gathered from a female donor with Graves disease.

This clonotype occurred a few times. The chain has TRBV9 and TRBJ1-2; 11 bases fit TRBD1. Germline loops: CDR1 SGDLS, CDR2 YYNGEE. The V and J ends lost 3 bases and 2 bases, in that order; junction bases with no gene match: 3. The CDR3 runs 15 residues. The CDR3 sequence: CASSARTGGNYGYTF. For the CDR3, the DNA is TGTGCCAGCAGCGCTCGGACAGGGGGCAACTATGGCTACACCTTC.

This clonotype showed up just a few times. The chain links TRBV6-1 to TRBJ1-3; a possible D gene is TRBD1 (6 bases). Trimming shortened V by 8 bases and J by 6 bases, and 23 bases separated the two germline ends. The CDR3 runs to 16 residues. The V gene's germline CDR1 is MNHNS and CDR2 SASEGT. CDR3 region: CASSGHLQGLANTIYF. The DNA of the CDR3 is TGTGCCAGCTCGGGCCACTTACAGGGACTCGCAAACACCATATATTTT.

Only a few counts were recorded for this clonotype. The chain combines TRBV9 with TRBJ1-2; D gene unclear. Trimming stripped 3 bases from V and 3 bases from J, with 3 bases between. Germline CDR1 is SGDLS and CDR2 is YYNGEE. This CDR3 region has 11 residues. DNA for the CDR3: TGTGCCAGCAGCGACCACTATGGCTACACCTTC. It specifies CASSDHYGYTF.

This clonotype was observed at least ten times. The CDR3 spells CASSRGLAGEGETQYF. In DNA, the CDR3 is TGTGCCAGCAGTCGAGGACTAGCGGGAGAGGGGGAGACCCAGTACTTC. The chain combines TRBV14 with TRBJ2-5; 13 nucleotides align to TRBD2. CDR1 and CDR2 (germline): SGHDN, FVKESK. Trimming took 6 bases from V and 5 from J; bases not matched to a gene: 9. The CDR3 is made up of 16 amino acids.

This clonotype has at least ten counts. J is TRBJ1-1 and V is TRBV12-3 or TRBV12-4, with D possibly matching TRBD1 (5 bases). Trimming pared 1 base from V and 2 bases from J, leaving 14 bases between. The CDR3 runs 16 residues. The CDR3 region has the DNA TGTGCCAGCAGTTTAGGGGGCCGCGGGACCAACACTGAAGCTTTCTTT. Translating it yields CASSLGGRGTNTEAFF.

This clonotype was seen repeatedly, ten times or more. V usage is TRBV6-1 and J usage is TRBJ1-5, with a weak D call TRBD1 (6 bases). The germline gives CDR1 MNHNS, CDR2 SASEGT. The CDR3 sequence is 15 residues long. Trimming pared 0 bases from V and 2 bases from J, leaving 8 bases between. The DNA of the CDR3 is TGTGCCAGCAGTGAAGCGTCAGGGGGCAATCAGCCCCAGCATTTT. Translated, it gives CASSEASGGNQPQHF.

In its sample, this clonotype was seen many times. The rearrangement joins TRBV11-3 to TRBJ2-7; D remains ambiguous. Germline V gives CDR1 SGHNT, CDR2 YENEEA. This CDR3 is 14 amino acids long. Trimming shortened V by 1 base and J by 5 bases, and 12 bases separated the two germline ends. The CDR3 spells CASSLGFQGHEQYF. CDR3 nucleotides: TGTGCCAGCAGCTTAGGATTTCAAGGGCACGAGCAGTACTTC.

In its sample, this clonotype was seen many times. The CDR3 region has the DNA TGTGCCATCAGTGGCGAGACCTACGAGCAGTACTTC. It encodes CAISGETYEQYF. This sequence joins TRBV10-3 and TRBJ2-7; unclear D gene. Trimming shortened V by 4 bases and J by 2 bases, and 6 bases separated the two germline ends. The V gene's germline CDR1 is ENHRY and CDR2 SYGVKD. The CDR3 loop spans 12 amino acids.

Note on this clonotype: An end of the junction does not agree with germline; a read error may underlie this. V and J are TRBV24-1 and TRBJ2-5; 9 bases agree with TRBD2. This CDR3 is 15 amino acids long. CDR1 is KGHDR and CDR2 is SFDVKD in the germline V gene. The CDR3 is CATSDFLAGTETQCF. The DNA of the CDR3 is TGTGCCACCAGTGATTTTCTAGCGGGAACGGAGACCCAGTGCTTC.

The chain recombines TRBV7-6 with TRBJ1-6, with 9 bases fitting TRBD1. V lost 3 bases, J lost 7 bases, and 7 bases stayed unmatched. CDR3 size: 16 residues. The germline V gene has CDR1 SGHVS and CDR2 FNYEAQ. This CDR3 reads CASSLAAGTGNSPLHF. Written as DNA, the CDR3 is TGTGCCAGCAGCTTGGCCGCCGGGACAGGGAATTCACCCCTCCACTTT.

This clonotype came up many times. Written as DNA, the CDR3 is TGTGCCAGTACTAAAGACTATGGCTACACCTTC. Protein product: CASTKDYGYTF. The genes are TRBV28 and TRBJ1-2, with D unclear. Trimming removed 9 bases from V and 3 bases from J, with 8 bases in between. Germline values: CDR1 MDHEN, CDR2 SYDVKM. The CDR3 runs 11 residues.

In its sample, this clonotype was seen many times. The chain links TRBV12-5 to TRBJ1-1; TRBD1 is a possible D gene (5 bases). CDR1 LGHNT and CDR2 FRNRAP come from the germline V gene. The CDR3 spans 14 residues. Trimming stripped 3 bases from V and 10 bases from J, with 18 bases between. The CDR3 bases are TGTGCTAGTGGTTTAGGAGGGGATTTACGTTCAGCTTTCTTT. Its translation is CASGLGGDLRSAFF.

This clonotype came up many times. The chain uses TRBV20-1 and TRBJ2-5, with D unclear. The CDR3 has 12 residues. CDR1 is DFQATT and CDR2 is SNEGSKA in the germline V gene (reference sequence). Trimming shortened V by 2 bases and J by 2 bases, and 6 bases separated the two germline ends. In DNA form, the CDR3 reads TGCAGTGCTAGATATGTACAAGAGACCCAGTACTTC. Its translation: CSARYVQETQYF.

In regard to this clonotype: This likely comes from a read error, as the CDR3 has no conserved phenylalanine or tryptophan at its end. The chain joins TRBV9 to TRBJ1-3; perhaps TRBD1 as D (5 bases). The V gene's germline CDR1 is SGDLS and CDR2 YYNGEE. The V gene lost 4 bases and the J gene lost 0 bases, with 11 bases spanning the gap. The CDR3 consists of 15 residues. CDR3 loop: CASSIDSHSGNTIYY. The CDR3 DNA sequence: TGTGCCAGCAGCATCGACAGCCACTCTGGAAACACCATATATTAT.

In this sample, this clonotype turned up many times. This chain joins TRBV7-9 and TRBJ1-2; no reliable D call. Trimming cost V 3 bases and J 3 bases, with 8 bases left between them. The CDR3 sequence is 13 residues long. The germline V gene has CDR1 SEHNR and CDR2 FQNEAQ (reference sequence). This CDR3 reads CASSFKRDYGYTF. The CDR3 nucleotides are TGTGCCAGCAGCTTCAAAAGAGACTATGGCTACACCTTC.

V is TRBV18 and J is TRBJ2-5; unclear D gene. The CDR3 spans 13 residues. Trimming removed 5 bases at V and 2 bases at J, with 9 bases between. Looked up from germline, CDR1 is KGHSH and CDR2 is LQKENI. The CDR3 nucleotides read TGTGCCAGCTCAATCACCCTACAAGAGACCCAGTACTTC. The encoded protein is CASSITLQETQYF.

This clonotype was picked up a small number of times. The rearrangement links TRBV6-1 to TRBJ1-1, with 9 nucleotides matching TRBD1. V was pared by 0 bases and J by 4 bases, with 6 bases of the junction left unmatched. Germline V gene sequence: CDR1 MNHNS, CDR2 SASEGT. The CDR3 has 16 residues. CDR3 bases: TGTGCCAGCAGTGAAGCGGGGACAGGGAGCGGCACTGAAGCTTTCTTT. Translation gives CASSEAGTGSGTEAFF.

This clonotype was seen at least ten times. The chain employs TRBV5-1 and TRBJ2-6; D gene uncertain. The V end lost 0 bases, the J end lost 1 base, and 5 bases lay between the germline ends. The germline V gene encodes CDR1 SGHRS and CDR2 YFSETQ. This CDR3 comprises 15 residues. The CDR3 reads CASSLGQSGANVLTF. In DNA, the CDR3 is TGCGCCAGCAGCTTGGGCCAATCTGGGGCCAACGTCCTGACTTTC. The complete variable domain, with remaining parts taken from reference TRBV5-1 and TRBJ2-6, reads KAGVTQTPRYLIKTRGQQVTLSCSPISGHRSVSWYQQTPGQGLQFLFEYFSETQRNKGNFPGRFSGRQFSNSRSEMNVSTLELGDSALYLCASSLGQSGANVLTFGAGSRLTVL.

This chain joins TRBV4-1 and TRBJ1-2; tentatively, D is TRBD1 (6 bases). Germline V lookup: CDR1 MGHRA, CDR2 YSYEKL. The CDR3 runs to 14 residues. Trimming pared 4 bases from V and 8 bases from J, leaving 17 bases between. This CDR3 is CASSPGGRRRGYTF. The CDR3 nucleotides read TGCGCCAGCAGCCCGGGGGGGCGCCGCAGGGGCTACACCTTC.

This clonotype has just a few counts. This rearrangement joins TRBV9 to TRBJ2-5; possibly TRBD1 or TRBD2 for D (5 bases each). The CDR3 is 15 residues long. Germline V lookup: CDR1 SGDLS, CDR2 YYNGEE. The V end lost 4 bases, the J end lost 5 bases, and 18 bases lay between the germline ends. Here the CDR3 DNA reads TGTGCCAGCAGCCCCGGAGGAGGTCCAGGGGAGACCCAGTACTTC. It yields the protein CASSPGGGPGETQYF.

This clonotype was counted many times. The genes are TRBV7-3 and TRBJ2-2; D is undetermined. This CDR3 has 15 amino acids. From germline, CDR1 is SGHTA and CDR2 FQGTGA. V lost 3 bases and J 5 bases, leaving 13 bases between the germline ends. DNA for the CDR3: TGTGCCAGCAGCTTCTACCCTCCTGGGACCGGGGAGCTGTTTTTT. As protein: CASSFYPPGTGELFF.

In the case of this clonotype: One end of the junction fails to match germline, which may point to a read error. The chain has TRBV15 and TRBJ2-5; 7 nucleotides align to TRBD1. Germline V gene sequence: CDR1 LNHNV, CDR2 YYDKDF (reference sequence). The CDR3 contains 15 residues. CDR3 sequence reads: CATNRDRGQRETQYF. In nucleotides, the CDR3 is TGTGCCACCAACAGAGATAGGGGACAGCGAGAGACCCAGTACTTC.

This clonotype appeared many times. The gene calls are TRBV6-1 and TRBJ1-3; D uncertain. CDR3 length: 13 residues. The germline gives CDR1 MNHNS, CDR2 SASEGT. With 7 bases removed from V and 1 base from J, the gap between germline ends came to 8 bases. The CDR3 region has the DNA TGTGCCAGCATGGGCGGATCTGGAAACACCATATATTTT. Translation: CASMGGSGNTIYF.

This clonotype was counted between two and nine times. CDR3 in amino acids: CASSLISLTDTQYF. The CDR3, as DNA: TGTGCCAGCAGCTTAATTTCGCTAACAGATACGCAGTATTTT. The chain couples TRBV11-1 to TRBJ2-3; D unresolved. Germline assignment: CDR1 SGHAT and CDR2 FQDESV (reference sequence). There are 14 residues in the CDR3. V was shortened by 2 bases and J by 3 bases, with 9 bases between the two germline ends.

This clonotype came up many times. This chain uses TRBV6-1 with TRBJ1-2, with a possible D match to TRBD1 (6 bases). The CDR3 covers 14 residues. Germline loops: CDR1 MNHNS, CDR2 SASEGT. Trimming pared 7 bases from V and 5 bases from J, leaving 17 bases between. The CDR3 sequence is CASIPGAGRYGYTF. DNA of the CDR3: TGTGCCAGCATCCCAGGGGCAGGGCGGTATGGCTACACCTTC.

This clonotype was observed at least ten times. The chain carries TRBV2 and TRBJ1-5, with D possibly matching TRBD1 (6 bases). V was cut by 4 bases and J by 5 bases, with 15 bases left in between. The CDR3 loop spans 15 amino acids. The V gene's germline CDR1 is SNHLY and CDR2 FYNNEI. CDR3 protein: CASSGTEGTDQPQHF. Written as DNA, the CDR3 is TGTGCCAGCAGTGGGACAGAGGGCACTGATCAGCCCCAGCATTTT.

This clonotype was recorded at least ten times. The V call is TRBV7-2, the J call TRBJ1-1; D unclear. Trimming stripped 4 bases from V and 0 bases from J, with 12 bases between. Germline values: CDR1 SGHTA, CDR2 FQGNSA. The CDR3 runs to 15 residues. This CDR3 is CASSSWALMNTEAFF. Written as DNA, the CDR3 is TGTGCCAGCAGCTCCTGGGCCCTCATGAACACTGAAGCTTTCTTT.

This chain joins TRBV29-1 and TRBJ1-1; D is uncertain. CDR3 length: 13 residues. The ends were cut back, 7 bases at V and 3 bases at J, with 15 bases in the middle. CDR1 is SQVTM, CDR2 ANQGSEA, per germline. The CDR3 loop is CSASPQRDTEAFF. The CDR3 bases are TGCAGCGCCTCTCCCCAGCGAGACACTGAAGCTTTCTTT.

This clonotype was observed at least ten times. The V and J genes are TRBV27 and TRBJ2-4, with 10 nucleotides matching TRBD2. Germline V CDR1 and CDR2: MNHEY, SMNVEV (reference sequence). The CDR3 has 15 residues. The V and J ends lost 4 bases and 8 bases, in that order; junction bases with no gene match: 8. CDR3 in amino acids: CASSSDRGTSDIQYF. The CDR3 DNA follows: TGTGCCAGCAGTTCAGACCGGGGGACTAGCGACATTCAGTACTTC.

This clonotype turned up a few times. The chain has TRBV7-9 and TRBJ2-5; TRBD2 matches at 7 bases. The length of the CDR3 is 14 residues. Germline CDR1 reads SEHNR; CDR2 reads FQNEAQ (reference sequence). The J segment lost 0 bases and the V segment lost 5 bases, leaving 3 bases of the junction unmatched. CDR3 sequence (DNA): TGTGCCAGCAGCCCGGGACTATACCAAGAGACCCAGTACTTC. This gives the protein CASSPGLYQETQYF.

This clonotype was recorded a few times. The CDR3 spells CAWRDRRSPSNQPQHF. CDR3 sequence (DNA): TGTGCCTGGAGGGACAGGCGAAGCCCCAGCAATCAGCCCCAGCATTTT. This chain joins TRBV30 and TRBJ1-5, with 7 bases lining up with TRBD1. This CDR3 is 16 amino acids long. Germline assignment: CDR1 GTSNPN and CDR2 SVGIG (reference sequence). V was pared by 3 bases and J by 1 base, with 9 bases of the junction left unmatched.

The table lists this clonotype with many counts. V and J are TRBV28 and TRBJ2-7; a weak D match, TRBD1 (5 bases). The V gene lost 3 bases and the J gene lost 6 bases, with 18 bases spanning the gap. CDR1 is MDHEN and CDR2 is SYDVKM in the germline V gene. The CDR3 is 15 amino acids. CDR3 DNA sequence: TGTGCCAGCAGTTTCCAGGGTTTCGTCTCTGGCGAGCAGTACTTC. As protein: CASSFQGFVSGEQYF.